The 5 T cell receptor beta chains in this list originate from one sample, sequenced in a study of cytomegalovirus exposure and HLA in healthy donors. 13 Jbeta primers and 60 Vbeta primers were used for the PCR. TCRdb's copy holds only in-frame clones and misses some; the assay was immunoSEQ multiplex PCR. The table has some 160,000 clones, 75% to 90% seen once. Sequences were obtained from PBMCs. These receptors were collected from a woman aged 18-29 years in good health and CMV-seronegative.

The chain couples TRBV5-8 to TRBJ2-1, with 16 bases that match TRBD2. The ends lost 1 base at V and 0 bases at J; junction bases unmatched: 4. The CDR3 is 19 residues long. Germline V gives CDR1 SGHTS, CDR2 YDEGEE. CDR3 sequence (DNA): TGTGCCAGCAGCTTGTTGGGACTAGCGGGGGGGAGCTCCTACAATGAGCAGTTCTTC. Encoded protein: CASSLLGLAGGSSYNEQFF.

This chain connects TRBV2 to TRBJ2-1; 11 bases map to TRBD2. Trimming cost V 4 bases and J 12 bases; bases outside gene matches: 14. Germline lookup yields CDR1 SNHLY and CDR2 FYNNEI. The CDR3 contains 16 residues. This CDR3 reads CASSALVAGGQDGQFF. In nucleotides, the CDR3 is TGTGCCAGCAGTGCCTTGGTAGCGGGGGGGCAGGATGGGCAGTTCTTC.

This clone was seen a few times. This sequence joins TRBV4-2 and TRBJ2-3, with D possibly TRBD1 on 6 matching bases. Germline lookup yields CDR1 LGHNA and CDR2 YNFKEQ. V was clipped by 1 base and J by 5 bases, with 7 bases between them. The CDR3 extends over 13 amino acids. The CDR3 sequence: CASSQGTEDTQYF. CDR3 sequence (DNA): TGTGCCAGCAGCCAAGGGACAGAAGATACGCAGTATTTT.

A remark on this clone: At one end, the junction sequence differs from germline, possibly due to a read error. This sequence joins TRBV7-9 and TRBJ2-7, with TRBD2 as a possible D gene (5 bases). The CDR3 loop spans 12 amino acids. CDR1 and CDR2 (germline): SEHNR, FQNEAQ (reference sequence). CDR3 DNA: TGTTCCAGCGGTCGCGAGTTCTACGAGCAGTACTTC. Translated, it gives CSSGREFYEQYF.

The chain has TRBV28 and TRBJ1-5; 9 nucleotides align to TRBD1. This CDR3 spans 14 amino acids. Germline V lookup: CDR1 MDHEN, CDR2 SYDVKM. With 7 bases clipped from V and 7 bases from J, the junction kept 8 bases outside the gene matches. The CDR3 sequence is CASTLQGAGQPQHF. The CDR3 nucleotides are TGTGCCAGCACCTTACAGGGGGCCGGGCAGCCCCAGCATTTT.